A selection of T cell receptor beta chains follows, all from one sample in a study of blood T cell repertoires in COVID-19. The method was immunoSEQ multiplex PCR; TCRdb's version includes in-frame clones alone and lacks a portion of them. The table has about 160,000 clones, roughly 87% seen once. The sequencing input was PBMCs or T cells enriched from blood (not recorded which). These receptor sequences come from a woman between 50 and 59 years old who had recovered from COVID-19. The CDR3 runs from the conserved cysteine through the conserved F or W. Fields, in order: clone size, D gene, V gene, J gene, CDR3 DNA, CDR3 protein. The D gene is left open where the match is weak. Some rows have no size entry. The others give once, few or many, or a class for an expanded clone.

clone size: -
D gene: TRBD1
V gene: TRBV18
J gene: TRBJ1-1
CDR3 DNA: TGTGCCAGCTCACCGGGACAGCTGAACACTGAAGCTTTCTTT
CDR3 protein: CASSPGQLNTEAFF

clone size: once
D gene: -
V gene: TRBV24-1
J gene: TRBJ2-3
CDR3 DNA: TGTGCCACCAGTGATTACGGGAGCACAGATACGCAGTATTTT
CDR3 protein: CATSDYGSTDTQYF

clone size: -
D gene: TRBD2
V gene: TRBV7-2
J gene: TRBJ2-3
CDR3 DNA: TGTGCCAGCAGCCTCACCGGGACTAGCTCCACAGATACGCAGTATTTT
CDR3 protein: CASSLTGTSSTDTQYF

clone size: -
D gene: -
V gene: TRBV5-1
J gene: TRBJ1-1
CDR3 DNA: TGCGCCAGCAGGCAAGCTATGAACACTGAAGCTTTCTTT
CDR3 protein: CASRQAMNTEAFF

clone size: -
D gene: -
V gene: TRBV4-3
J gene: TRBJ1-6
CDR3 DNA: TGCGCCAGCAGCCAAGAGCAGGGAGGCGTTTATAATTCACCCCTCCACTTT
CDR3 protein: CASSQEQGGVYNSPLHF

clone size: -
D gene: TRBD1
V gene: TRBV5-5
J gene: TRBJ1-4
CDR3 DNA: TGTGCCAGCAGCCGGGGACAGGGGGCCACTAATGAAAAACTGTTTTTT
CDR3 protein: CASSRGQGATNEKLFF

clone size: -
D gene: TRBD1
V gene: TRBV4-1
J gene: TRBJ2-3
CDR3 DNA: TGCGCCAGCAGCCAAGGAGACAGGGGAGGCACAGATACGCAGTATTTT
CDR3 protein: CASSQGDRGGTDTQYF

clone size: -
D gene: TRBD2
V gene: TRBV2
J gene: TRBJ2-7
CDR3 DNA: TGTGCCAGCACTAGCGGGAGCGTCAAGTACGAGCAGTACTTC
CDR3 protein: CASTSGSVKYEQYF

clone size: -
D gene: TRBD2
V gene: TRBV10-1
J gene: TRBJ2-7
CDR3 DNA: TGCGCCAGCACTCCCCGAGGGACTAGCGGGCCCTACGAGCAGTACTTC
CDR3 protein: CASTPRGTSGPYEQYF

clone size: -
D gene: TRBD1
V gene: TRBV6-5
J gene: TRBJ1-1
CDR3 DNA: TGTGCCAGCAGTTATGACAGGGGACCTTCTGAAGCTTTCTTT
CDR3 protein: CASSYDRGPSEAFF

clone size: -
D gene: TRBD1
V gene: TRBV24-1
J gene: TRBJ1-1
CDR3 DNA: TGTGCCACCAGTCAGGGGGCAAGCGGCACTGAAGCTTTCTTT
CDR3 protein: CATSQGASGTEAFF

clone size: -
D gene: TRBD2
V gene: TRBV11-2
J gene: TRBJ2-1
CDR3 DNA: TGTGCCAGCCGGCTAGCGGGAGTAGGCAATGAGCAGTTCTTC
CDR3 protein: CASRLAGVGNEQFF

clone size: -
D gene: -
V gene: TRBV27
J gene: TRBJ2-6
CDR3 DNA: TGTGCCAGCATGATAGCCTCTGGGGCCAACGTCCTGACTTTC
CDR3 protein: CASMIASGANVLTF

clone size: -
D gene: TRBD1
V gene: TRBV18
J gene: TRBJ1-4
CDR3 DNA: TGTGCCAGCTCACCCCAGGGGGCTCCTAAACTGTTTTTT
CDR3 protein: CASSPQGAPKLFF

clone size: -
D gene: -
V gene: TRBV3-1/TRBV3-2
J gene: TRBJ1-6
CDR3 DNA: TGTGCCAGCAGCCAGGCAGGGCTGGGTAATTCACCCCTCCACTTT
CDR3 protein: CASSQAGLGNSPLHF

clone size: once
D gene: -
V gene: TRBV30
J gene: TRBJ2-6
CDR3 DNA: TGTGCCTGGAGTGTGGCCTCTGGGGCCAACGTCCTGACTTTC
CDR3 protein: CAWSVASGANVLTF

clone size: -
D gene: -
V gene: TRBV7-2
J gene: TRBJ1-1
CDR3 DNA: TGTGCCAGCAGCATACAGGGCGGGAACACTGAAGCTTTCTTT
CDR3 protein: CASSIQGGNTEAFF

clone size: -
D gene: -
V gene: TRBV11-2
J gene: TRBJ2-7
CDR3 DNA: TGTGCCAGTTCCCCGGGTACCTACGAGCAGTACTTC
CDR3 protein: CASSPGTYEQYF

clone size: -
D gene: TRBD1
V gene: TRBV27
J gene: TRBJ1-4
CDR3 DNA: TGTGCCAGCAGTTTCGGGGACAGGGTGGGTGAAAAACTGTTTTTT
CDR3 protein: CASSFGDRVGEKLFF

clone size: -
D gene: TRBD1
V gene: TRBV10-2
J gene: TRBJ2-7
CDR3 DNA: TGCGCCAGCAGTGACCCGGGACAGCCCCCCTACGAGCAGTACTTC
CDR3 protein: CASSDPGQPPYEQYF

clone size: -
D gene: -
V gene: TRBV3-1/TRBV3-2
J gene: TRBJ1-1
CDR3 DNA: TGTGCCAGCAGCCCATCTGCGGCGAACACTGAAGCTTTCTTT
CDR3 protein: CASSPSAANTEAFF

clone size: -
D gene: TRBD1
V gene: TRBV30
J gene: TRBJ1-1
CDR3 DNA: TGTGCCTGGAGTGTACTGGCCGGGACAGGCGAAGCTTTCTTT
CDR3 protein: CAWSVLAGTGEAFF

clone size: -
D gene: -
V gene: TRBV4-2
J gene: TRBJ2-3
CDR3 DNA: TGTGCCAGCAGCCCAGGTTTACTAGGGGATACGCAGTATTTT
CDR3 protein: CASSPGLLGDTQYF

clone size: -
D gene: TRBD1
V gene: TRBV7-8
J gene: TRBJ1-1
CDR3 DNA: TGTGCCAGCAGCGCGGGGACAGGGGGCGCGGTGGACACTGAAGCTTTCTTT
CDR3 protein: CASSAGTGGAVDTEAFF

clone size: -
D gene: TRBD1
V gene: TRBV6-5
J gene: TRBJ1-1
CDR3 DNA: TGTGCCAGCGATTGGGACAGGTCGAACACTGAAGCTTTCTTT
CDR3 protein: CASDWDRSNTEAFF

clone size: -
D gene: TRBD1
V gene: TRBV6-5
J gene: TRBJ1-2
CDR3 DNA: TGTGCCAGCAGAGCTACAGGGGGCGGCTATGGCTACACCTTC
CDR3 protein: CASRATGGGYGYTF

clone size: few
D gene: TRBD2
V gene: TRBV6-5
J gene: TRBJ2-1
CDR3 DNA: TGTGCCAGCCTACTAGCGAGCTCCTACAATGAGCAGTTCTTC
CDR3 protein: CASLLASSYNEQFF

clone size: -
D gene: -
V gene: TRBV7-2
J gene: TRBJ2-3
CDR3 DNA: TGTGCCAGCAGCTTAGATGGAGGTACGCAGTATTTT
CDR3 protein: CASSLDGGTQYF

clone size: -
D gene: -
V gene: TRBV5-1
J gene: TRBJ1-1
CDR3 DNA: TGCGCCAGCAGCCTTCCGGGGGCTGAAGCTTTCTTT
CDR3 protein: CASSLPGAEAFF

clone size: -
D gene: -
V gene: TRBV12-3/TRBV12-4
J gene: TRBJ1-1
CDR3 DNA: TGTGCCAGCAGTTTGGAGGGTGGCACTGAAGCTTTCTTT
CDR3 protein: CASSLEGGTEAFF

clone size: -
D gene: -
V gene: TRBV28
J gene: TRBJ1-2
CDR3 DNA: TGTGCCACCCAGGGATCGGTGGCCGGCTACACCTTC
CDR3 protein: CATQGSVAGYTF

clone size: -
D gene: -
V gene: TRBV5-6
J gene: TRBJ2-7
CDR3 DNA: TGTGCCAGCAGCTTTGGGAGGGGGAGGGCTGGCGAGCAGTACTTC
CDR3 protein: CASSFGRGRAGEQYF

clone size: -
D gene: TRBD1
V gene: TRBV28
J gene: TRBJ1-2
CDR3 DNA: TGTGCCAGCAGCTCAGGGGGCGTTGGCTACACCTTC
CDR3 protein: CASSSGGVGYTF

clone size: -
D gene: -
V gene: TRBV12-3/TRBV12-4
J gene: TRBJ2-7
CDR3 DNA: TGTGCCAGCAGTTTTTTGGGAGGCGAGCAGTACTTC
CDR3 protein: CASSFLGGEQYF

clone size: once
D gene: -
V gene: TRBV7-2
J gene: TRBJ2-1
CDR3 DNA: TGTGCCAGCAGCTTATTTCAGACTACTTACAATGAGCAGTTCTTC
CDR3 protein: CASSLFQTTYNEQFF

clone size: few
D gene: -
V gene: TRBV19
J gene: TRBJ1-1
CDR3 DNA: TGTGCCAGTGGGCAGGGGTATTCCACTGAAGCTTTCTTT
CDR3 protein: CASGQGYSTEAFF

clone size: once
D gene: TRBD1
V gene: TRBV6-2/TRBV6-3
J gene: TRBJ1-2
CDR3 DNA: TGTGCCAGCAGTCCGAGGGGACAGGGGATATCCACCCGCTATGGCTACACCTTC
CDR3 protein: CASSPRGQGISTRYGYTF

clone size: -
D gene: -
V gene: TRBV30
J gene: TRBJ1-2
CDR3 DNA: TGTGCCTGGAGTGTGACAGGCTCGTATGGCTACACCTTC
CDR3 protein: CAWSVTGSYGYTF

clone size: -
D gene: -
V gene: TRBV11-2
J gene: TRBJ2-3
CDR3 DNA: TGTGCCAGCAGCTTAGATCCGAGCACAGATACGCAGTATTTT
CDR3 protein: CASSLDPSTDTQYF